Included here is one TCR beta chain sequence, with context. Antigen specificity is unknown. Germline V gene data show CDR1 as SGHAT and CDR2 as FQNNGV. This CDR3 region has 13 residues. V gave up 5 bases and J gave up 4 bases, with 12 bases separating them. This entry comes from a study of T cells in localized non-small cell lung cancer. Overall study results and limits: Adjacent uninvolved lung tissue had the highest T cell clonality, exceeding tumor. Heterogeneity remains possible because sequencing was limited to only one tumor region. Among the top 100 tumor clones, a median about 57 appeared in adjacent lung.

Data came from immunoSEQ multiplex PCR; TCRdb stores just in-frame clones and leaves some out. This table holds 90,000 to 95,000 clones, approximately 91% found once. The gene calls are TRBV11-2 and TRBJ2-7, with a possible D match to TRBD1 (5 bases). The specimen comprised PBMCs, sampled before any cancer treatment. The clonotype was recovered from a woman aged 35 to 69 with stage II squamous cell lung carcinoma. The CDR3 bases are TGTGCCAGCAGCCCCACCCAGGGTTACGAGCAGTACTTC. Translation: CASSPTQGYEQYF.